This is a list of T cell receptor beta chains from one sample in a study of identical twins. TCRdb fed the 5' RACE reads into MiXCR, producing one record per CDR3 protein. This table holds 640,000 or so distinct CDR3 sequences, around 6% found once. Sequencing was carried out using naive T cells sorted from blood. Receptors originate from a man younger than 35 in good health. Each CDR3 is given with its conserved first and last residue. Each record gives: CDR3 length, V gene, D gene, J gene, clone size, CDR3 protein, CDR3 DNA. D genes are given only for firm matches. For some rows the clone size is stated as once, few or many, or as a class when expanded; others skip it.

CDR3 length: 15; V gene: TRBV5-1; D gene: TRBD1; J gene: TRBJ2-7; clone size: many; CDR3 protein: CASSLAGDRSYEQYF; CDR3 DNA: TGCGCCAGCAGCTTGGCCGGGGACAGGAGCTACGAGCAGTACTTC
CDR3 length: 14; V gene: TRBV27; D gene: TRBD2; J gene: TRBJ2-7; clone size: many; CDR3 protein: CASSLTSGVYEQYF; CDR3 DNA: TGTGCCAGCAGTTTAACTAGCGGAGTCTACGAGCAGTACTTC
CDR3 length: 15; V gene: TRBV20-1; D gene: -; J gene: TRBJ2-7; clone size: many; CDR3 protein: CSASSGVGSSYEQYF; CDR3 DNA: TGCAGTGCTAGTTCTGGCGTTGGAAGCTCCTACGAGCAGTACTTC
CDR3 length: 17; V gene: TRBV4-2; D gene: TRBD2; J gene: TRBJ2-1; clone size: -; CDR3 protein: CASSRGLAGGLGNEQFF; CDR3 DNA: TGTGCCAGCAGCCGAGGACTAGCGGGAGGGCTCGGGAATGAGCAGTTCTTC
CDR3 length: 17; V gene: TRBV14; D gene: TRBD1; J gene: TRBJ2-1; clone size: few; CDR3 protein: CASSQEYGQGLIRAQFF; CDR3 DNA: TGTGCCAGCAGCCAAGAATACGGACAGGGATTGATCAGGGCGCAGTTCTTC
CDR3 length: 15; V gene: TRBV30; D gene: -; J gene: TRBJ1-5; clone size: few; CDR3 protein: CAWSVRVRDNQPQHF; CDR3 DNA: TGTGCCTGGAGTGTACGAGTCAGGGACAATCAGCCCCAGCATTTT
CDR3 length: 13; V gene: TRBV29-1; D gene: TRBD2; J gene: TRBJ2-1; clone size: many; CDR3 protein: CSVEDSGMVEQFF; CDR3 DNA: TGCAGCGTTGAGGATAGCGGGATGGTTGAGCAGTTCTTC
CDR3 length: 13; V gene: TRBV6-1; D gene: TRBD1; J gene: TRBJ1-2; clone size: many; CDR3 protein: CASSRDRGPGYTF; CDR3 DNA: TGTGCCAGCAGTAGGGACAGGGGGCCTGGCTACACCTTC
CDR3 length: 15; V gene: TRBV12-3/TRBV12-4; D gene: -; J gene: TRBJ1-1; clone size: few; CDR3 protein: CASSLGYGGGTEAFF; CDR3 DNA: TGTGCCAGCAGTTTAGGGTACGGGGGGGGGACTGAAGCTTTCTTT
CDR3 length: 14; V gene: TRBV7-9; D gene: -; J gene: TRBJ2-5; clone size: -; CDR3 protein: CASSLVTGFETQYF; CDR3 DNA: TGTGCCAGCAGCTTAGTCACGGGCTTCGAGACCCAGTACTTC
CDR3 length: 14; V gene: TRBV12-3/TRBV12-4; D gene: -; J gene: TRBJ1-3; clone size: many; CDR3 protein: CASSPGRLLNTIYF; CDR3 DNA: TGTGCCAGCAGCCCGGGACGGCTCCTTAACACCATATATTTT
CDR3 length: 15; V gene: TRBV12-3/TRBV12-4; D gene: TRBD1; J gene: TRBJ2-7; clone size: many; CDR3 protein: CASNEAGQGSYEQYF; CDR3 DNA: TGTGCCAGCAATGAGGCAGGACAGGGGTCCTACGAGCAGTACTTC
CDR3 length: 11; V gene: TRBV29-1; D gene: -; J gene: TRBJ2-3; clone size: many; CDR3 protein: CSVLLGDTQYF; CDR3 DNA: TGCAGCGTTCTCTTGGGAGATACGCAGTATTTT
CDR3 length: 15; V gene: TRBV6-1; D gene: -; J gene: TRBJ1-2; clone size: few; CDR3 protein: CASSHGAEANYGYTF; CDR3 DNA: TGTGCCAGCAGCCACGGGGCAGAAGCTAACTATGGCTACACCTTC
CDR3 length: 11; V gene: TRBV7-6; D gene: -; J gene: TRBJ2-5; clone size: many; CDR3 protein: CASRQGETQYF; CDR3 DNA: TGTGCCAGCAGGCAGGGAGAGACCCAGTACTTC
CDR3 length: 14; V gene: TRBV12-3/TRBV12-4; D gene: TRBD1; J gene: TRBJ1-2; clone size: -; CDR3 protein: CASSGTGTIYGYTF; CDR3 DNA: TGTGCCAGCAGTGGGACAGGGACGATCTATGGCTACACCTTC
CDR3 length: 15; V gene: TRBV7-2; D gene: TRBD2; J gene: TRBJ2-7; clone size: -; CDR3 protein: CASSLVRGLPYEQYF; CDR3 DNA: TGTGCCAGCAGCTTAGTACGGGGACTACCCTACGAGCAGTACTTC
CDR3 length: 14; V gene: TRBV15; D gene: -; J gene: TRBJ2-1; clone size: many; CDR3 protein: CATSRVVGGYEQFF; CDR3 DNA: TGTGCCACCAGCAGAGTAGTAGGGGGATATGAGCAGTTCTTC
CDR3 length: 15; V gene: TRBV3-1; D gene: -; J gene: TRBJ2-2; clone size: -; CDR3 protein: CASSQAQGVTGELFF; CDR3 DNA: TGTGCCAGCAGCCAGGCACAGGGCGTAACCGGGGAGCTGTTTTTT
CDR3 length: 14; V gene: TRBV27; D gene: TRBD1; J gene: TRBJ2-2; clone size: many; CDR3 protein: CASSSTGVTGELFF; CDR3 DNA: TGTGCCAGCAGTTCGACAGGGGTGACCGGGGAGCTGTTTTTT
CDR3 length: 9; V gene: TRBV15; D gene: -; J gene: TRBJ2-3; clone size: -; CDR3 protein: CAAGDTQYF; CDR3 DNA: TGTGCCGCAGGGGATACGCAGTATTTT
CDR3 length: 14; V gene: TRBV12-3/TRBV12-4; D gene: -; J gene: TRBJ1-2; clone size: -; CDR3 protein: CASSFVRGSGGYTF; CDR3 DNA: TGTGCCAGCAGTTTTGTGAGGGGGAGTGGGGGCTACACCTTC
CDR3 length: 14; V gene: TRBV7-8; D gene: TRBD2; J gene: TRBJ2-1; clone size: many; CDR3 protein: CASSPTSGSDEQFF; CDR3 DNA: TGTGCCAGCAGCCCTACTAGCGGGAGTGATGAGCAGTTCTTC
CDR3 length: 16; V gene: TRBV12-3/TRBV12-4; D gene: -; J gene: TRBJ1-6; clone size: -; CDR3 protein: CASSTRGPLRDSPLHF; CDR3 DNA: TGTGCCAGCAGTACAAGGGGACCGCTCCGTGATTCACCCCTCCACTTT
CDR3 length: 14; V gene: TRBV7-9; D gene: -; J gene: TRBJ2-1; clone size: many; CDR3 protein: CASSLAASRNEQFF; CDR3 DNA: TGTGCCAGCAGCTTAGCGGCCAGTCGGAATGAGCAGTTCTTC
CDR3 length: 17; V gene: TRBV5-1; D gene: TRBD2; J gene: TRBJ2-5; clone size: -; CDR3 protein: CASSPGLAGGPQETQYF; CDR3 DNA: TGCGCCAGCAGCCCGGGACTAGCGGGAGGGCCCCAAGAGACCCAGTACTTC